This T cell receptor (beta chain) was sequenced for a study of CD8 T cells in Susac syndrome. The CDR3 runs 15 residues. The germline gives CDR1 SEHNR, CDR2 FQNEAQ (reference sequence). V was trimmed by 8 bases and J by 2 bases, leaving 17 bases between them. cDNA came from roughly 0.47 to 1 ug RNA primed by random hexamers. TCRdb passed the immunoSEQ multiplex PCR reads through MiXCR, listing each CDR3 protein once. Of more than 100,000 distinct CDR3 sequences in the sample, roughly 94% were seen once. The chain links TRBV7-9 to TRBJ2-3; D possibly corresponds to TRBD2 (6 bases). This sequence originates from a human donor with Susac syndrome. The sample was CD8+ T cells from PBMCs. CDR3 in amino acids: CASRSPGGTTDTQYF. DNA for the CDR3: TGTGCCAGCCGAAGCCCTGGGGGGACCACAGATACGCAGTATTTT. The full variable domain, in which reference TRBV7-9 and TRBJ2-3 provide the parts outside the CDR3, is DTGVSQNPRHKITKRGQNVTFRCDPISEHNRLYWYRQTLGQGPEFLTYFQNEAQLEKSRLLSDRFSAERPKGSFSTLEIQRTEQGDSAMYLCASRSPGGTTDTQYFGPGTRLTVL.